The clone carrying this T cell receptor (beta chain) has just a few counts. Antigen: not known. Genomic DNA was employed as the template in profiling TCR beta VDJ and CDR3. Each CDR3 protein gets one entry after TCRdb re-called the reads with MiXCR. This sample has some 220,000 distinct CDR3 sequences; 30% to 35% occur once, and the top ten carry 1.1%. Trimming cost V 3 bases and J 6 bases, with 9 bases left between them. The CDR3 has 14 residues. The V gene's germline CDR1 is MGHDK and CDR2 SYGVNS. This sample is part of a study of CD8+CD57+ T cells in acquired aplastic anemia. Study results and caveats: The number of CD8+ CDR3 sequences shared by patients and controls was twenty-nine. Patient and control CD8+ Simpson's diversity was not significantly different.

The source is a human donor in good health, serving as a control. The sequencing input was sorted CD4+, CD8+, or CD8+CD57+ T cells (not recorded which) from PBMCs. The gene calls are TRBV25-1 and TRBJ1-6; perhaps TRBD1 as D (5 bases). The CDR3 protein is CASSEAGGNSPLHF. CDR3 bases: TGTGCCAGCAGTGAGGCGGGGGGTAATTCACCCCTCCACTTT.